Following are 31 T cell receptor beta chains from one sample sequenced in a study of CD8+CD57+ T cells in acquired aplastic anemia. Researchers used genomic DNA as the template to profile TCR beta VDJ and CDR3. One entry per CDR3 protein results from TCRdb running MiXCR on the reads. The profile shows hundreds of thousands of distinct CDR3 sequences, more than 40% of them singletons. Sequencing was done on patients that had shown CD8+CD57+ cell expansion by flow cytometry. Sequences were obtained from sorted CD4+, CD8+, or CD8+CD57+ T cells (not recorded which) from PBMCs. The receptors here all came from a human donor with aplastic anemia.

This rearrangement joins TRBV10-3 to TRBJ1-1; TRBD1 is a possible D gene (6 bases). The CDR3 extends over 16 amino acids. Trimming stripped 0 bases from V and 1 base from J, with 12 bases between. The V gene's germline CDR1 is ENHRY and CDR2 SYGVKD. The CDR3 bases are TGTGCCATCAGTGAGTCTTGGGGGGCCACGAACACTGAAGCTTTCTTT. The encoded protein is CAISESWGATNTEAFF.

This clonotype was seen once. The chain employs TRBV20-1 and TRBJ2-7; 7 bases are shared with TRBD2. With 7 bases clipped from V and 0 bases from J, the junction kept 6 bases outside the gene matches. Germline V gene data show CDR1 as DFQATT and CDR2 as SNEGSKA (reference sequence). There are 13 residues in the CDR3. CDR3 sequence (DNA): TGCAGTGTTACGGGGGGAAGCTCCTACGAGCAGTACTTC. It yields the protein CSVTGGSSYEQYF.

This clonotype appeared many times. The rearrangement uses TRBV28 and TRBJ2-7, with 12 bases aligning to TRBD2. The CDR3 has 15 amino acids. The ends lost 2 bases at V and 5 bases at J; junction bases unmatched: 4. Germline V gene data show CDR1 as MDHEN and CDR2 as SYDVKM. CDR3 nucleotides: TGTGCCAGCAGTTTAGGACTAGCGGGGCTAGACGAGCAGTACTTC. Protein: CASSLGLAGLDEQYF.

Comment on this clonotype: A much bigger clone sits one base away, suggesting this may be a read error. The V and J genes are TRBV2 and TRBJ1-6; 7 bases are a match to TRBD1. Germline lookup yields CDR1 SNHLY and CDR2 FYNNEI. The CDR3 has 13 residues. The V and J ends lost 6 bases and 5 bases, in that order; junction bases with no gene match: 1. The CDR3 loop reads CASRTGNNSPLHF. The CDR3 DNA sequence: TGTGCCAGCAGGACAGGGAATAATTCACCCCTCCACTTT.

The rearrangement uses TRBV24-1 and TRBJ2-7; 7 bases are shared with TRBD2. Trimming cost V 4 bases and J 4 bases; bases outside gene matches: 6. Per germline, CDR1 KGHDR and CDR2 SFDVKD. CDR3 length equals 14 residues. The CDR3 sequence: CATSEGGDGYEQYF. CDR3 sequence (DNA): TGTGCCACCAGTGAGGGAGGGGACGGTTACGAGCAGTACTTC.

This chain links TRBV12-3 or TRBV12-4 with TRBJ2-5, with unresolved D. Trimming took 3 bases from V and 5 from J, leaving 4 bases between them. The CDR3 length is 11 residues. The CDR3 bases are TGTGCCAGCAGTTTGTTCGAGACCCAGTACTTC. It is translated as CASSLFETQYF.

Only one count was recorded for this clonotype. V and J are TRBV25-1 and TRBJ2-7, with TRBD2 as a possible D gene (6 bases). This CDR3 has 16 residues. Looked up from germline, CDR1 is MGHDK and CDR2 is SYGVNS. The V end was cut by 6 bases, the J end by 2 bases, with 20 bases between. CDR3 in amino acids: CASSLAAQDVPYEQYF. The CDR3 DNA sequence: TGTGCCAGCAGCTTAGCGGCCCAGGACGTCCCCTACGAGCAGTACTTC.

This clonotype was recorded at least ten times. The chain combines TRBV11-2 with TRBJ2-7, with D unclear. The CDR3 is made up of 15 amino acids. Germline loops: CDR1 SGHAT, CDR2 FQNNGV. V lost 3 bases to trimming and J lost 3 bases, with 15 bases between them. CDR3 sequence reads: CASSFVEGLGYEQYF. The CDR3 nucleotides read TGTGCCAGCAGCTTCGTGGAAGGTCTGGGCTACGAGCAGTACTTC.

This clonotype was counted between two and nine times. The conserved phenylalanine or tryptophan normally closing the CDR3 is absent here, so this likely arose from a read error. The DNA is left out, because the CDR3 cannot be placed on it with certainty; the CDR3 is given as TCRdb lists it. This chain uses TRBV6-4 with TRBJ2-6. CDR1 and CDR2 from the germline V gene are MRHNA and SNTAGT. The length of the CDR3 is 8 amino acids, counting both ends. The CDR3 here is CASSDSTS.

This rearrangement joins TRBV9 to TRBJ2-3; perhaps TRBD2 as D (5 bases). Trimming left V 0 bases short and J 1 base short, with 12 bases between. Germline V gives CDR1 SGDLS, CDR2 YYNGEE. The CDR3 sequence is 16 residues long. CDR3 bases: TGTGCCAGCAGCGTAGAGGCGGGTCCAGGCACAGATACGCAGTATTTT. Protein product: CASSVEAGPGTDTQYF. The full variable domain, completed using reference TRBV9 and TRBJ2-3, is DSGVTQTPKHLITATGQRVTLRCSPRSGDLSVYWYQQSLDQGLQFLIQYYNGEERAKGNILERFSAQQFPDLHSELNLSSLELGDSALYFCASSVEAGPGTDTQYFGPGTRLTVL.

The V call is TRBV20-1, the J call TRBJ2-3; TRBD1 is a possible D gene (6 bases). The CDR3 spans 12 residues. The germline V and J ends were trimmed by 4 bases and 6 bases, with 11 bases remaining between them. From germline, CDR1 is DFQATT and CDR2 SNEGSKA (reference sequence). This CDR3 reads CSAKDRTDTQYF. In nucleotides, the CDR3 is TGCAGTGCTAAAGACAGGACGGATACGCAGTATTTT.

With respect to this clonotype: It may be a read error: a sequence one base away is much more abundant. V is TRBV20-1 and J is TRBJ2-7, with 8 positions matching TRBD2. Germline-derived CDR1 and CDR2 are DFQATT and SNEGSKA (reference sequence). The CDR3 contains 17 residues. J was trimmed by 7 bases and V by 0 bases; bases with no gene match: 17. CDR3 DNA sequence: TGCAGTGCTAGAGATTCCCGAACTAGCGGCCCCGGGTATGAGCAGTACTTC. This codes for CSARDSRTSGPGYEQYF.

This clonotype was observed many times. The gene calls are TRBV13 and TRBJ2-7; 14 positions agree with TRBD2. Germline-derived CDR1 and CDR2 are PRHDT and FYEKMQ (reference sequence). The CDR3 runs to 15 residues. Unmatched junction bases numbered 3, after V lost 5 bases and J lost 3 bases. The CDR3 DNA follows: TGTGCCAGCAGCATCGGGACTAGCGGGGGCTACGAGCAGTACTTC. Protein: CASSIGTSGGYEQYF.

The chain has TRBV10-2 and TRBJ1-2; no reliable D call. The germline V gene encodes CDR1 WSHSY and CDR2 SAAADI. The V gene lost 6 bases and the J gene lost 3 bases, with 11 bases spanning the gap. The CDR3 length is 13 residues. The CDR3 DNA is TGCGCCAGCAGAGATCAAGCGGACTATGGCTACACCTTC. Amino acid sequence: CASRDQADYGYTF.

This clonotype is medium-sized in the sample. J is TRBJ2-7 and V is TRBV19; D is unclear. The CDR3 has 10 amino acids. Germline V lookup: CDR1 LNHDA, CDR2 SQIVND (reference sequence). The V gene lost 5 bases and the J gene lost 3 bases, with 2 bases spanning the gap. The CDR3 loop reads CASSRYEQYF. The CDR3 nucleotides read TGTGCCAGTAGTCGCTACGAGCAGTACTTC.

This clonotype was seen repeatedly, ten times or more. The chain combines TRBV7-3 with TRBJ1-1, with a weak D call TRBD1 (5 bases). Germline V CDR1 and CDR2: SGHTA, FQGTGA. This CDR3 comprises 15 residues. V gave up 4 bases and J gave up 8 bases, with 20 bases separating them. The CDR3 region is CASSSGVGLYQEAFF. The DNA for the CDR3 is TGTGCCAGCAGCTCAGGTGTGGGACTGTATCAAGAAGCTTTCTTT.

As regards this clonotype: Since a much larger clone is just one base distant, this may be a read error. The chain is built from TRBV5-1 and TRBJ1-1; D unclear. The CDR3 runs 16 residues. Germline CDR1 is SGHRS and CDR2 is YFSETQ. CDR3 amino acids: CASNLGSWIMNTEAFF. The DNA for the CDR3 is TGCGCCAGCAACTTGGGGTCTTGGATAATGAACACTGAAGCTTTCTTT.

This clonotype was counted at least ten times. The chain links TRBV7-3 to TRBJ1-2; 8 bases map to TRBD1. The ends lost 4 bases at V and 4 bases at J; junction bases unmatched: 5. CDR3 size: 14 residues. Germline assignment: CDR1 SGHTA and CDR2 FQGTGA. CDR3 loop: CASSSSGTGYGYTF. In nucleotides, the CDR3 is TGTGCCAGCAGCTCTTCGGGGACAGGCTATGGCTACACCTTC.

The DNA of the CDR3 is TGCAGTGCTAGAGATCTCGGGACAGGGTTAAGATATGGCTACACCTTC. As protein: CSARDLGTGLRYGYTF. This chain joins TRBV20-1 and TRBJ1-2; 9 bases agree with TRBD1. The V segment lost 0 bases and the J segment 5 bases; nucleotides outside the gene matches: 10. The CDR3 has 16 residues. Germline-derived CDR1 and CDR2 are DFQATT and SNEGSKA (reference sequence).

The CDR3 coding sequence is TGTGCCAGCAGCCCCGCTCTCACAACTAACTATGGCTACACCTTC. Translated, it gives CASSPALTTNYGYTF. The genes are TRBV7-9 and TRBJ1-2; D is undetermined. This CDR3 is built from 15 residues. With 5 bases removed from V and 0 bases from J, the gap between germline ends came to 13 bases. Germline CDR1 reads SEHNR; CDR2 reads FQNEAQ (reference sequence).

This chain links TRBV29-1 with TRBJ2-7; 7 bases are a match to TRBD2. After removal of 5 bases from V and 1 base from J, the junction contained 5 bases not matched to a gene. This CDR3 is built from 13 residues. Per germline, CDR1 SQVTM and CDR2 ANQGSEA. CDR3 sequence (DNA): TGCAGCGTTAAGGGGACTATGTCCTACGAGCAGTACTTC. Translating gives CSVKGTMSYEQYF.

This clonotype has just one count. This chain joins TRBV9 and TRBJ1-1; no definite D call. Germline V gene lookup returns CDR1 SGDLS and CDR2 YYNGEE. Trimming left V 5 bases short and J 4 bases short, with 15 bases between. The length of the CDR3 is 14 residues. The CDR3 DNA reads TGTGCCAGCAGTGAACGGCCCGCAGGCACTGAAGCTTTCTTT. It is translated as CASSERPAGTEAFF. The complete variable domain, with remaining parts taken from reference TRBV9 and TRBJ1-1, reads DSGVTQTPKHLITATGQRVTLRCSPRSGDLSVYWYQQSLDQGLQFLIQYYNGEERAKGNILERFSAQQFPDLHSELNLSSLELGDSALYFCASSERPAGTEAFFGQGTRLTVV.

This clonotype has a handful of counts. The genes are TRBV25-1 and TRBJ1-5; tentatively, D is TRBD1 (6 bases). The germline V gene has CDR1 MGHDK and CDR2 SYGVNS. The CDR3 runs to 14 residues. The ends were cut back, 4 bases at V and 1 base at J, with 8 bases in the middle. CDR3 DNA sequence: TGTGCCAGCAGTGGGGGGGCGAGCAATCAGCCCCAGCATTTT. Translation gives CASSGGASNQPQHF.

This clonotype was recorded at least ten times. J is TRBJ2-2 and V is TRBV7-2, with D perhaps being TRBD1 or TRBD2 (5 bases each). The germline V gene encodes CDR1 SGHTA and CDR2 FQGNSA. The CDR3 length is 16 residues. The germline V and J ends were trimmed by 5 bases and 0 bases, with 13 bases remaining between them. DNA of the CDR3: TGTGCCAGCAGCCCCCCGTCGGGACCGAACACCGGGGAGCTGTTTTTT. This sequence encodes CASSPPSGPNTGELFF.

The gene calls are TRBV12-3 or TRBV12-4 and TRBJ1-2; D might be TRBD1 (6 bases). V lost 7 bases, J lost 8 bases, and 23 bases lay in between. The CDR3 is 15 residues long. CDR3 bases: TGTGCCAGCAACCCGAACCGTGGACAGCCCGGCGGCTACACCTTC. It translates to CASNPNRGQPGGYTF.

The chain joins TRBV9 to TRBJ1-4; 7 bases match TRBD1. Germline V gene sequence: CDR1 SGDLS, CDR2 YYNGEE. The CDR3 is 14 amino acids. V lost 0 bases, J lost 8 bases, and 4 bases stayed unmatched. The CDR3 loop is CASSVAGGHEKLFF. CDR3 coding DNA: TGTGCCAGCAGCGTAGCAGGGGGACACGAAAAACTGTTTTTT.

This clonotype appeared many times. The V and J genes are TRBV20-1 and TRBJ2-5, with 12 nucleotides matching TRBD2. The CDR3 consists of 17 residues. Germline assignment: CDR1 DFQATT and CDR2 SNEGSKA (reference sequence). V lost 1 base, J lost 5 bases, and 11 bases stayed unmatched. This CDR3 reads CSARGPSTSGRGETQYF. Here the CDR3 DNA reads TGCAGTGCTAGAGGTCCCTCGACTAGCGGGAGAGGGGAGACCCAGTACTTC.

Comment on this clonotype: A read error may explain this, as a much larger clone is one base away. The V and J genes are TRBV10-1 and TRBJ2-1; possibly TRBD1 for D (6 bases). V lost 2 bases and J 13 bases, leaving 24 bases between the germline ends. Germline CDR1 WNHNN, CDR2 SYGVQD (reference sequence). The CDR3 is 16 amino acids. Here the CDR3 DNA reads TGCGCCAGCAGTGAGAACAGGGTTAGCGCCAAAAACATTCAGTTCTTC. Translation gives CASSENRVSAKNIQFF.

The rearrangement joins TRBV25-1 to TRBJ1-2; 8 nucleotides agree with TRBD1. Looked up from germline, CDR1 is MGHDK and CDR2 is SYGVNS. The ends lost 6 bases at V and 8 bases at J; junction bases unmatched: 5. The length of the CDR3 is 12 residues. CDR3 in DNA: TGTGCCAGCAGGACAGGGGATGGGGGCTACACCTTC. Amino acid sequence: CASRTGDGGYTF.

The CDR3 region has the DNA TGCAGTGCTAGGAAACTAGCGGGACAGGGTTACGCTTTCTTT. This sequence encodes CSARKLAGQGYAFF. The chain couples TRBV20-1 to TRBJ1-1; TRBD1 agrees at 9 bases. With 3 bases clipped from V and 11 bases from J, the junction kept 13 bases outside the gene matches. Germline CDR1 and CDR2: DFQATT and SNEGSKA (reference sequence). CDR3 length: 14 residues.

This clonotype was seen only a few times. The genes are TRBV10-3 and TRBJ2-5, with D unresolved. CDR1 is ENHRY, CDR2 SYGVKD, per germline. The CDR3 length is 12 residues. V lost 0 bases and J lost 4, with 3 bases in between. The CDR3 DNA sequence: TGTGCCATCAGTGAGTCGGGAGAGACCCAGTACTTC. Residues: CAISESGETQYF.